The TCR beta chain under discussion was sequenced for a study of blood T cell repertoires in COVID-19. Overall study: The United States, Italy and Spain supplied acute and convalescent COVID-19 samples. PBMCs, B-cell-depleted T cells, or T cells were the source of the cDNA or gDNA that made up the material.

From germline, CDR1 is SGHTA and CDR2 FQGNSA. V shed 5 bases, J shed 2 bases, and the junction held 9 bases outside the gene matches. CDR3 length: 16 residues. Original analysis: Reference gene primer amplification gave nucleated cell count estimates. Profiled with immunoSEQ multiplex PCR; TCRdb holds only in-frame clones, not every one. V, J and clone size derive from that table, while D and trimming were established from the DNA sequence. The profile shows some 69,000 clones, about four fifths of them singletons. Input material: peripheral blood. The clonotype was recovered from a human donor in a cohort sampled during active COVID-19. J is TRBJ2-7 and V is TRBV7-2; 10 bases are shared with TRBD2. In DNA form, the CDR3 reads TGTGCCAGCAGCCGGGGAGGACTAGCGGCGGCCTACGAGCAGTACTTC. Translating gives CASSRGGLAAAYEQYF.